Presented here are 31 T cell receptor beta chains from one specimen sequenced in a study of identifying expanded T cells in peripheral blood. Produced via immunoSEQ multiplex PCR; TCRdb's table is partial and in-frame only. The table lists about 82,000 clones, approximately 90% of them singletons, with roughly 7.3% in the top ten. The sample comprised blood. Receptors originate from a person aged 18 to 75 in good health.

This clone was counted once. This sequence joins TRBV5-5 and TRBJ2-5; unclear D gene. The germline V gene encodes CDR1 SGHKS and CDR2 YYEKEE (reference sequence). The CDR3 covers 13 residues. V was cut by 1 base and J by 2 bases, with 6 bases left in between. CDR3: CASSLRIQETQYF. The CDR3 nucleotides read TGTGCCAGCAGCTTGCGTATTCAAGAGACCCAGTACTTC.

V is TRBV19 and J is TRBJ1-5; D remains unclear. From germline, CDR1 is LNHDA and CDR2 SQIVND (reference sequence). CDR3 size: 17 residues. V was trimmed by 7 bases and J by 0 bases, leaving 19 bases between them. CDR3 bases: TGTGCCAGTAAGTCCCGGCCCTCCACAGATAGCAATCAGCCCCAGCATTTT. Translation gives CASKSRPSTDSNQPQHF. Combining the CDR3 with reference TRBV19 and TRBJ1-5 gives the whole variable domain DGGITQSPKYLFRKEGQNVTLSCEQNLNHDAMYWYRQDPGQGLRLIYYSQIVNDFQKGDIAEGYSVSREKKESFPLTVTSAQKNPTAFYLCASKSRPSTDSNQPQHFGDGTRLSIL.

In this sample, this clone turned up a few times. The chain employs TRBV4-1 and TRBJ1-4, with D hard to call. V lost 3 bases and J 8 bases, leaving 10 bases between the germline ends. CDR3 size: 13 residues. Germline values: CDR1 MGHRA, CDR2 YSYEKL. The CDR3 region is CASSQGIGEKLFF. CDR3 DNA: TGCGCCAGCAGCCAGGGAATCGGGGAAAAACTGTTTTTT.

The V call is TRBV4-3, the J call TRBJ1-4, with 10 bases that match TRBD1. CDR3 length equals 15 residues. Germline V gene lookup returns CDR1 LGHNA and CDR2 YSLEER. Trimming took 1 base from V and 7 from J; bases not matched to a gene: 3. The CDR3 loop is CASSQVRTGGEKLFF. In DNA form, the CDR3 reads TGCGCCAGCAGCCAAGTCAGGACAGGGGGTGAAAAACTGTTTTTT.

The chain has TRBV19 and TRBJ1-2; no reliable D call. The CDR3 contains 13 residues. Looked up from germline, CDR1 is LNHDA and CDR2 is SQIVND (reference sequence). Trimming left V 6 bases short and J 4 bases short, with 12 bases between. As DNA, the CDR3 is TGTGCCAGTAGCCCTGCACTTATCTATGGCTACACCTTC. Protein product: CASSPALIYGYTF.

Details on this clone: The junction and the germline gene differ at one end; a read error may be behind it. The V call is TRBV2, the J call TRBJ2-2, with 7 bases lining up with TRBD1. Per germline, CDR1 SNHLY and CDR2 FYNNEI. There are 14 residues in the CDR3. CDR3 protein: CASNEQGHTGELFF. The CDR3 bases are TGTGCCAGCAATGAACAGGGGCACACCGGGGAGCTGTTTTTT.

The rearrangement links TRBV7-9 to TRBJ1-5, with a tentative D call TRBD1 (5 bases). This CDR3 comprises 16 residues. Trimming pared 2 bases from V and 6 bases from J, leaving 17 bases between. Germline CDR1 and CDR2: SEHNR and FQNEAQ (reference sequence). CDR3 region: CASSLYVAGAVQPQHF. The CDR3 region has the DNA TGTGCCAGCAGCTTATACGTAGCTGGGGCAGTTCAGCCCCAGCATTTT.

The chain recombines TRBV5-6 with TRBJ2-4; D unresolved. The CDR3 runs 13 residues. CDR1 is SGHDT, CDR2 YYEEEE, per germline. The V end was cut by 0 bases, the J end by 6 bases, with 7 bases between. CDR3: CASSLVGVNIQYF. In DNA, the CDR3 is TGTGCCAGCAGCTTGGTGGGCGTAAACATTCAGTACTTC.

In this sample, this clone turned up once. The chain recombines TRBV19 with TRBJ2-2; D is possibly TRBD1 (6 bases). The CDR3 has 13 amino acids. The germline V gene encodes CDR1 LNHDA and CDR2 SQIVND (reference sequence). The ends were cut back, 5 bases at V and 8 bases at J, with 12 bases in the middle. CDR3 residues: CASSPLGGGELFF. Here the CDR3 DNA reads TGTGCCAGTAGTCCCCTAGGGGGTGGGGAGCTGTTTTTT.

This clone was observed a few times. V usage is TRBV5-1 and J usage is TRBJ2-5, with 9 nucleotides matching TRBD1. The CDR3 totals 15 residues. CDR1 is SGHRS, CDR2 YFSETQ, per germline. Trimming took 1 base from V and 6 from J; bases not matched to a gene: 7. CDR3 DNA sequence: TGCGCCAGCAGCTTGTGGGGACAGGGAATGCAGACCCAGTACTTC. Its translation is CASSLWGQGMQTQYF.

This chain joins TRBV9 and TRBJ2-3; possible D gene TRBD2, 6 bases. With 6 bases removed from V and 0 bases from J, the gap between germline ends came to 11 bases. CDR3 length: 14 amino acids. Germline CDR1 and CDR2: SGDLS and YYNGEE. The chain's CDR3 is CASKAGLSTDTQYF. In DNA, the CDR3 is TGTGCCAGCAAGGCGGGATTGAGCACAGATACGCAGTATTTT. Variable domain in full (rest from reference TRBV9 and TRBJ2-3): DSGVTQTPKHLITATGQRVTLRCSPRSGDLSVYWYQQSLDQGLQFLIQYYNGEERAKGNILERFSAQQFPDLHSELNLSSLELGDSALYFCASKAGLSTDTQYFGPGTRLTVL.

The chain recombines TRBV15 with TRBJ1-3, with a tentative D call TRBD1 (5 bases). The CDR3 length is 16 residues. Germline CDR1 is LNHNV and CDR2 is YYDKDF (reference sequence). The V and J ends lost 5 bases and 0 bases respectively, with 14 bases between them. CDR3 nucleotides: TGTGCCACCAGCCGCGGGGGAGCGCGCTCTGGAAACACCATATATTTT. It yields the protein CATSRGGARSGNTIYF.

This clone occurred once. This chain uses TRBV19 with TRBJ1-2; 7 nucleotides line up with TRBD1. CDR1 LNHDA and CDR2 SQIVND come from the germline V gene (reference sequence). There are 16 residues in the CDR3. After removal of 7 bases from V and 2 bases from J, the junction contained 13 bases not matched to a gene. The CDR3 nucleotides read TGTGCCAGTAACACACGGGGGGGACAGCTGAACTATGGCTACACCTTC. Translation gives CASNTRGGQLNYGYTF.

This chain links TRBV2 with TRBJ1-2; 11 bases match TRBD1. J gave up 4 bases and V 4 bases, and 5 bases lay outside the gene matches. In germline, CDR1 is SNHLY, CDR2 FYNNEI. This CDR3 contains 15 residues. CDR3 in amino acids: CASSVGTGGTYGYTF. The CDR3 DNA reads TGTGCCAGCAGTGTTGGGACAGGGGGTACCTATGGCTACACCTTC.

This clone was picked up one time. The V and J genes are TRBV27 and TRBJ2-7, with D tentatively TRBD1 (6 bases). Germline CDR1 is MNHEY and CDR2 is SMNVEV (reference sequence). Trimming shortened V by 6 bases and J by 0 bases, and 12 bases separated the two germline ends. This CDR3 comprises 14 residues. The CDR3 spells CASRIDRSSYEQYF. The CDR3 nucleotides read TGTGCCAGCAGAATCGACAGGAGCTCCTACGAGCAGTACTTC.

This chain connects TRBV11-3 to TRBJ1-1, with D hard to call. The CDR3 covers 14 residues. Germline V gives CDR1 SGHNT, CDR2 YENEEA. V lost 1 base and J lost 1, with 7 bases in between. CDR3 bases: TGTGCCAGCAGCTTAGGAGGGAAGAACACTGAAGCTTTCTTT. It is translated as CASSLGGKNTEAFF.

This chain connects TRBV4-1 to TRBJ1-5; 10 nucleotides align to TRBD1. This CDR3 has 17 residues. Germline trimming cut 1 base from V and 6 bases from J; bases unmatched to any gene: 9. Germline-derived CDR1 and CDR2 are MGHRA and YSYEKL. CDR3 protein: CASSQAIGGTGVQPQHF. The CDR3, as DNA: TGCGCCAGCAGCCAAGCCATCGGGGGGACAGGGGTTCAGCCCCAGCATTTT.

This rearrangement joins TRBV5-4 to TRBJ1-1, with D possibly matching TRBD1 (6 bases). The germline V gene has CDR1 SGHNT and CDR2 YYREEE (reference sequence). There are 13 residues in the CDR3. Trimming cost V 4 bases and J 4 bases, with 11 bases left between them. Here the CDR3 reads CASSHLQGTEAFF. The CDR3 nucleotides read TGTGCCAGCAGCCACCTACAGGGCACTGAAGCTTTCTTT.

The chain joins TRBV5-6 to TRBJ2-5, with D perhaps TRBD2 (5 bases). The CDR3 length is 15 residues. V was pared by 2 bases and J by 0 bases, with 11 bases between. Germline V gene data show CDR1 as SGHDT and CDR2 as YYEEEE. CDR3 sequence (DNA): TGTGCCAGCAGCTTCGTGGGGAGATACCAAGAGACCCAGTACTTC. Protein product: CASSFVGRYQETQYF.

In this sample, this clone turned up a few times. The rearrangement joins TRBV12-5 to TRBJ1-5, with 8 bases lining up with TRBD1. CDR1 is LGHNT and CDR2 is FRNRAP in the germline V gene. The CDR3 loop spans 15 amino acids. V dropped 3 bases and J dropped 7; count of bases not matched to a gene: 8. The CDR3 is CASGFGRGLWQPQHF. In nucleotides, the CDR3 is TGTGCTAGTGGTTTTGGCAGGGGGCTGTGGCAGCCCCAGCATTTT.

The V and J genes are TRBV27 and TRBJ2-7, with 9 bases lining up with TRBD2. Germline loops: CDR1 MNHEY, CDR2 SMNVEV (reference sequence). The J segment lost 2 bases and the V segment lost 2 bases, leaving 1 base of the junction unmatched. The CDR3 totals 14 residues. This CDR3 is CASSLIAGAYEQYF. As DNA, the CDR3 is TGTGCCAGCAGTTTAATAGCGGGGGCCTACGAGCAGTACTTC.

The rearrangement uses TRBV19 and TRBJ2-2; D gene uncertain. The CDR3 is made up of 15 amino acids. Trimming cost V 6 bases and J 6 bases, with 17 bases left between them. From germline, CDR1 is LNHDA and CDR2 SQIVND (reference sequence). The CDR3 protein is CASSPEVGWAGELFF. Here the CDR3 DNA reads TGTGCCAGTAGCCCCGAGGTGGGGTGGGCCGGGGAGCTGTTTTTT.

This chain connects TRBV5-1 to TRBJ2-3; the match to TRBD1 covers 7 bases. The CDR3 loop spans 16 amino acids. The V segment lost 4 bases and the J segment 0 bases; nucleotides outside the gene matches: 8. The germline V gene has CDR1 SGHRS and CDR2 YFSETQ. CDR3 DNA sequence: TGCGCCAGCAGCACCGTTACAGGGGCTAGCACAGATACGCAGTATTTT. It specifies CASSTVTGASTDTQYF.

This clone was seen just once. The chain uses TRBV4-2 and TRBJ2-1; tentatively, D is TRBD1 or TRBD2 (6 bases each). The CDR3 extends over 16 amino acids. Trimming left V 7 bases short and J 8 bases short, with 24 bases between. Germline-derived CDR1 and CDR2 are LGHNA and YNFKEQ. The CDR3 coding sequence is TGTGCCAGCACCCCCGGGGGCGGGCGGGCCACGGATGAGCAGTTCTTC. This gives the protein CASTPGGGRATDEQFF.

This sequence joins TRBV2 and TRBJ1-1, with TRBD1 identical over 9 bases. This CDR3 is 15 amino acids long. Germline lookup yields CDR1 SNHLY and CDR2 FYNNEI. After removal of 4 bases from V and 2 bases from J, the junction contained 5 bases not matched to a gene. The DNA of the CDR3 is TGTGCCAGCAGTGGAAGACAGGGGGATAACACTGAAGCTTTCTTT. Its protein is CASSGRQGDNTEAFF.

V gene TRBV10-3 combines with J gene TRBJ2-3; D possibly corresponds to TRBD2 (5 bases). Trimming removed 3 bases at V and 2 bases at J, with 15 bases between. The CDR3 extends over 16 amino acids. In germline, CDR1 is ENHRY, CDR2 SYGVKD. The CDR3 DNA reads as TGTGCCATCAGTGAAATAACAGCGGACCTCACAGATACGCAGTATTTT. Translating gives CAISEITADLTDTQYF.

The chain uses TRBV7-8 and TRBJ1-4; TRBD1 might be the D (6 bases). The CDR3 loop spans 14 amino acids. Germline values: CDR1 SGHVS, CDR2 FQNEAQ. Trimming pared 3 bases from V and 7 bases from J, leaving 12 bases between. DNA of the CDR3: TGTGCCAGCAGCTTGATAGGGGGTGGTGAAAAACTGTTTTTT. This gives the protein CASSLIGGGEKLFF.

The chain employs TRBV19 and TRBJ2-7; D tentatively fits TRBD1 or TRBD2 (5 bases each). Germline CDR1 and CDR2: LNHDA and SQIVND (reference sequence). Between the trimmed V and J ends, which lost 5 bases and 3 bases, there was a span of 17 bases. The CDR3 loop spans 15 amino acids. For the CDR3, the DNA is TGTGCCAGTAGTTCCCGTGGGGCCCGGGGCTACGAGCAGTACTTC. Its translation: CASSSRGARGYEQYF. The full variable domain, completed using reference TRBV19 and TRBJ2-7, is DGGITQSPKYLFRKEGQNVTLSCEQNLNHDAMYWYRQDPGQGLRLIYYSQIVNDFQKGDIAEGYSVSREKKESFPLTVTSAQKNPTAFYLCASSSRGARGYEQYFGPGTRLTVT.

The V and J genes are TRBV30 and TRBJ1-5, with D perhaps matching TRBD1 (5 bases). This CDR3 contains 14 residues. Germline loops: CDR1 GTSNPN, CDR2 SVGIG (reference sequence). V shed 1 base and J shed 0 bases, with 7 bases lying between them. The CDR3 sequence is CAWSDGGSNQPQHF. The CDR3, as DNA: TGTGCCTGGAGTGACGGGGGTAGCAATCAGCCCCAGCATTTT.

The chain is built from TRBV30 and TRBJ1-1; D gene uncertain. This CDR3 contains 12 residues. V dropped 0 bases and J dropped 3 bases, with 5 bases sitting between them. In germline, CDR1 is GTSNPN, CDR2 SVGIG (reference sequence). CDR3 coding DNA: TGTGCCTGGAGTGTAAGTGACACTGAAGCTTTCTTT. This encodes CAWSVSDTEAFF.

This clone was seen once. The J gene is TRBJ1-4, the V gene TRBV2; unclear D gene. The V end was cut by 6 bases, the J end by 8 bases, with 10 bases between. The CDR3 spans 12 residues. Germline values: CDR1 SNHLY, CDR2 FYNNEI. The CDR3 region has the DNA TGTGCCAGCAGGGAGTATCGCGAAAAACTGTTTTTT. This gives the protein CASREYREKLFF.